This T cell receptor beta chain was recovered during a study of PD-L1 blockade in urothelial cancer. Study-wide background: T cell content in blood samples showed a median of about 140,000.

Trimming stripped 4 bases from V and 5 bases from J, with 13 bases between. CDR3 length: 14 residues. In germline, CDR1 is SNHLY, CDR2 FYNNEI. Repertoires were generated with immunoSEQ multiplex PCR, while TCRdb's copy carries only in-frame clones and drops some. This table has under 50,000 clones, 90% appearing once. Whole-study results and caveats: Greater 3-week expansion of tumor-associated blood clones was recorded for durable-benefit patients. In blood sampled pretreatment, TCR clonality below the median predicted better survival.

For this clone: What it binds is not known.

This receptor was taken from a man between 65 and 85 years old with urothelial cancer. This material consisted of PBMCs, taken around atezolizumab (anti-PD-L1) treatment. V gene TRBV2 combines with J gene TRBJ2-3; D is unresolved. CDR3 region: CASSGRIAVDTQYF. CDR3 in DNA: TGTGCCAGCAGTGGCCGGATAGCAGTAGATACGCAGTATTTT.